This T cell receptor beta chain was captured by sequencing in a study of a mutant IDH1 vaccine in newly diagnosed glioma. Study as a whole: Across weeks 1, 3, 5, 7, 11, 15, 19 and 23, patients received a vaccination each time, eight in all. Vaccine administration was initiated 4-6 weeks following radiotherapy alone, or with temozolomide cycles. The treated group averaged about 39 years old and was roughly 60% male, approximately 38% female. Standard pretreatment was either radiotherapy, temozolomide, or, for most, radiochemotherapy with temozolomide.

Time point denoted: week 11, during vaccination. Topical imiquimod was applied with each vaccine dose, which held 300 ug of mutant IDH1 20-mer peptide. Some clones are missing from TCRdb's copy, which holds only in-frame ones; the method was immunoSEQ multiplex PCR. This repertoire shows fewer than 70,000 clones, roughly 80% found once; its top ten account for 3.6%. With regard to this clone: The antigen remains undetermined. This sample includes further DNA sequences coding for the same CDR3.

The CDR3 totals 13 residues. Germline loops: CDR1 SGDLS, CDR2 YYNGEE. V lost 3 bases, J lost 0 bases, and 7 bases lay in between. This material consisted of PBMCs, taken from a glioma patient whose treatment included an IDH1 peptide vaccine. This receptor was taken from a man aged 25 to 40 with glioma. The chain employs TRBV9 and TRBJ2-7, with unresolved D. The CDR3 loop reads CASSAGSSYEQYF. The CDR3 DNA is TGTGCCAGCAGCGCCGGTAGCTCCTACGAGCAGTACTTC.